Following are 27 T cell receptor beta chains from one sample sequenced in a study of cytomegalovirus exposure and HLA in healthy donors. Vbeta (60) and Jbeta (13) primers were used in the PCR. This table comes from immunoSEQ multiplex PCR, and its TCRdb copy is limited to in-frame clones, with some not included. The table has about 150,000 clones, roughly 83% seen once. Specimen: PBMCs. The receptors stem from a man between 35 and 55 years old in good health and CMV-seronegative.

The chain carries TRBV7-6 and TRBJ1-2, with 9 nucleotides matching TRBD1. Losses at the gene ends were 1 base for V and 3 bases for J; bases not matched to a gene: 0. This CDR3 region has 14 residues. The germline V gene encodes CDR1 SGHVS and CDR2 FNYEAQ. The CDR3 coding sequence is TGTGCCAGCAGCTTAGGGACAGGGGACTATGGCTACACCTTC. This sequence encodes CASSLGTGDYGYTF.

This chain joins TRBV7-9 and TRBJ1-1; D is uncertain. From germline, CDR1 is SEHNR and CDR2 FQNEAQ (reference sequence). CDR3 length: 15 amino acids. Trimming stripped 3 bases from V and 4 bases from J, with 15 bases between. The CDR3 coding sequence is TGTGCCAGCAGCTTCGCAAGGAGTGGAGGCACTGAAGCTTTCTTT. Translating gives CASSFARSGGTEAFF. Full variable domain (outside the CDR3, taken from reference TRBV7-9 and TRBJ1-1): DTGVSQNPRHKITKRGQNVTFRCDPISEHNRLYWYRQTLGQGPEFLTYFQNEAQLEKSRLLSDRFSAERPKGSFSTLEIQRTEQGDSAMYLCASSFARSGGTEAFFGQGTRLTVV.

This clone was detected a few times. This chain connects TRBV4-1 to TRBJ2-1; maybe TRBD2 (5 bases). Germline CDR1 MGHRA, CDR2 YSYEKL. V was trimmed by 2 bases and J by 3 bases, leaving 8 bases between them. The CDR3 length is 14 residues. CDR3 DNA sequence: TGCGCCAGCAGCCAATCCCGGGACTACAATGAGCAGTTCTTC. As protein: CASSQSRDYNEQFF.

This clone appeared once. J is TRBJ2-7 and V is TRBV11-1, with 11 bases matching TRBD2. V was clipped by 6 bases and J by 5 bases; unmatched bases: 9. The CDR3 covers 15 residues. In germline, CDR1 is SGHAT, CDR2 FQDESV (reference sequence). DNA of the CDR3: TGTGCCAGCAGTCGTAGCGGGAGGGTGAATGACGAGCAGTACTTC. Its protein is CASSRSGRVNDEQYF.

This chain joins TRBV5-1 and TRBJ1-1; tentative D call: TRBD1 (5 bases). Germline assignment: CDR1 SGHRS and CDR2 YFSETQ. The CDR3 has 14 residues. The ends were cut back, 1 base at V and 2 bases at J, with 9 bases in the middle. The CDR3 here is CASSLTRVNTEAFF. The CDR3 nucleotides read TGCGCCAGCAGCTTGACCAGGGTTAACACTGAAGCTTTCTTT.

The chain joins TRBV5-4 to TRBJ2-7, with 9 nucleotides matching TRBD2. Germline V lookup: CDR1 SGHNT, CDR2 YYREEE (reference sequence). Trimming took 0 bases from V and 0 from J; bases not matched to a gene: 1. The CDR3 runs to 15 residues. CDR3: CASSLASGNSYEQYF. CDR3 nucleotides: TGTGCCAGCAGCTTGGCTAGCGGGAACTCCTACGAGCAGTACTTC.

The CDR3 DNA reads TGTGCCATCAGTGAACCGACAATTCAGGGTATCTATGGCTACACCTTC. Protein: CAISEPTIQGIYGYTF. V is TRBV10-3 and J is TRBJ1-2, with D perhaps matching TRBD1 (5 bases). CDR3 length: 16 residues. Germline V gives CDR1 ENHRY, CDR2 SYGVKD. V was pared by 3 bases and J by 4 bases, with 18 bases between.

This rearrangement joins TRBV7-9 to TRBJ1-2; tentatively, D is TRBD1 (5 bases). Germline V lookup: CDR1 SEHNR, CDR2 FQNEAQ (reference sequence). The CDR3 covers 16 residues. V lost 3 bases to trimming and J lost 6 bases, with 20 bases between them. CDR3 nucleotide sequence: TGTGCCAGCAGCTTCCCAGGGTTAAAGGTTAAGGATGGCTACACCTTC. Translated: CASSFPGLKVKDGYTF.

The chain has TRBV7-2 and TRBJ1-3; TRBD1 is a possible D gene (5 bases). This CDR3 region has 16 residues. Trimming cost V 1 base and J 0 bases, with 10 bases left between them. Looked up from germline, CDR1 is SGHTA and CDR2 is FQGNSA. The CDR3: CASSLGGGSSGNTIYF. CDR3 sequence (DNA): TGTGCCAGCAGCTTAGGGGGCGGAAGCTCTGGAAACACCATATATTTT.

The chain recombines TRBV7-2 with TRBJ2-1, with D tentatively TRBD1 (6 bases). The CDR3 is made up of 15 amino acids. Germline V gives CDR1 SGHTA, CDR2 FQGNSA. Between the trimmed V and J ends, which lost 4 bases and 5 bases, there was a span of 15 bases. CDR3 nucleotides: TGTGCCAGCAGCTCAGGGGCAGGGCGTAACAATGAGCAGTTCTTC. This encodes CASSSGAGRNNEQFF.

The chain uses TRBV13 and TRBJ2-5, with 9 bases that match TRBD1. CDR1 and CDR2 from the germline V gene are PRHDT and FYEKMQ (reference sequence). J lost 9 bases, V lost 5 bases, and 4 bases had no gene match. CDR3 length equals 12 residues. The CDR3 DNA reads TGTGCCAGCAGCACCCGACAGGGGGCCCAGTACTTC. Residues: CASSTRQGAQYF.

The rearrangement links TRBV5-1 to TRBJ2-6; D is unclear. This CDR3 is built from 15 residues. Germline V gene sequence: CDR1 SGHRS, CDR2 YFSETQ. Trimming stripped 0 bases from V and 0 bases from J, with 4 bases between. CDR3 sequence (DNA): TGCGCCAGCAGCTTGGGGAGCTCTGGGGCCAACGTCCTGACTTTC. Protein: CASSLGSSGANVLTF.

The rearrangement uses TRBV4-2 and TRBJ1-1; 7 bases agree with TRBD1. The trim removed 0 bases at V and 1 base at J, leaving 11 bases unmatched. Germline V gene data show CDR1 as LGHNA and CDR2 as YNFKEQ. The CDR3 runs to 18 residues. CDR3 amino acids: CASSQELRGTGENTEAFF. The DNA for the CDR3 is TGTGCCAGCAGCCAAGAGCTACGGGGAACAGGGGAGAACACTGAAGCTTTCTTT.

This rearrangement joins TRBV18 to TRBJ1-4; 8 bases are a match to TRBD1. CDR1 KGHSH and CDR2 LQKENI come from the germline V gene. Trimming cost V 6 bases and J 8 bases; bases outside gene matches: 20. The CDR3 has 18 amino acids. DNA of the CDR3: TGTGCCAGCTCCAGCCAACGCCCTCAGGGGGCGCGACGAGAAAAACTGTTTTTT. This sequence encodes CASSSQRPQGARREKLFF.

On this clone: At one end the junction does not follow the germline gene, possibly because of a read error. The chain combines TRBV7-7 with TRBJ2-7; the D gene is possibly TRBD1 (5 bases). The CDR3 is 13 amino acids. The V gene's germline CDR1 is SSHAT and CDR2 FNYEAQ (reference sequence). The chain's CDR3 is CASSPGLADEQYF. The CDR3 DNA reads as TGTGCTAGCAGCCCAGGGTTGGCGGACGAGCAGTACTTC.

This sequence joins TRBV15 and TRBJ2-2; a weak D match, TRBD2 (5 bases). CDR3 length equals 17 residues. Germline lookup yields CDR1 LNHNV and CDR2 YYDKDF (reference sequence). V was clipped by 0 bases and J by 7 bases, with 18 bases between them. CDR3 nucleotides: TGTGCCACCAGCAGAGATTTAATTCGAGGGAGCGGCGGGGAGCTGTTTTTT. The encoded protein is CATSRDLIRGSGGELFF.

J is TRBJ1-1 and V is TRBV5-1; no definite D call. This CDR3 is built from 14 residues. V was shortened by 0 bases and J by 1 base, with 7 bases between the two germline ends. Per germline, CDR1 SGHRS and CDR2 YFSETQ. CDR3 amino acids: CASSLEHPNTEAFF. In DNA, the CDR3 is TGCGCCAGCAGCTTGGAACATCCGAACACTGAAGCTTTCTTT. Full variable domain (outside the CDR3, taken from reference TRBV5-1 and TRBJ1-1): KAGVTQTPRYLIKTRGQQVTLSCSPISGHRSVSWYQQTPGQGLQFLFEYFSETQRNKGNFPGRFSGRQFSNSRSEMNVSTLELGDSALYLCASSLEHPNTEAFFGQGTRLTVV.

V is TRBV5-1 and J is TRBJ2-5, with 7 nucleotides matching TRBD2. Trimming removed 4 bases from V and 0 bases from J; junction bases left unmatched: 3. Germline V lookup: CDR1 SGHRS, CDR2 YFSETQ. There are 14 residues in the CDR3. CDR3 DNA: TGCGCCAGCAGCGTGCGGGGGAACCAAGAGACCCAGTACTTC. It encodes CASSVRGNQETQYF.

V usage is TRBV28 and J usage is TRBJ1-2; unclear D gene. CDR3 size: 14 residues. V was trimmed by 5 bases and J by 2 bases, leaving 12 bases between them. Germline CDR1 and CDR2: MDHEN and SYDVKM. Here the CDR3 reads CASSVPGGNYGYTF. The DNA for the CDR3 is TGTGCCAGCAGTGTCCCAGGAGGAAACTATGGCTACACCTTC.

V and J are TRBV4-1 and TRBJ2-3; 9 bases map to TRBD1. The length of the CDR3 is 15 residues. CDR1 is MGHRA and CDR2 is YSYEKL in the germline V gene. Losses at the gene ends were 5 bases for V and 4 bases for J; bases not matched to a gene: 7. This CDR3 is CASSTRTGDSDTQYF. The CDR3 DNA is TGCGCCAGCAGCACCCGGACAGGGGATTCAGATACGCAGTATTTT.

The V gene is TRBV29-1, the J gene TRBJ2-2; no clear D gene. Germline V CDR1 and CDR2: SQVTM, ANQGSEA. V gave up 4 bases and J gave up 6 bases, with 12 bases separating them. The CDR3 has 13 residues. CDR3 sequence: CSVVHALSGELFF. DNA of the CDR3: TGCAGCGTTGTACATGCCCTCTCCGGGGAGCTGTTTTTT.

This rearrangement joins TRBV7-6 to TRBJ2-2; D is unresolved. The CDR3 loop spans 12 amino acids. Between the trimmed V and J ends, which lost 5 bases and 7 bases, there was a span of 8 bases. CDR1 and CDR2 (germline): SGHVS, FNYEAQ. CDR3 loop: CASSLSVGELFF. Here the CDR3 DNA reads TGTGCCAGCAGCCTGAGCGTCGGGGAGCTGTTTTTT.

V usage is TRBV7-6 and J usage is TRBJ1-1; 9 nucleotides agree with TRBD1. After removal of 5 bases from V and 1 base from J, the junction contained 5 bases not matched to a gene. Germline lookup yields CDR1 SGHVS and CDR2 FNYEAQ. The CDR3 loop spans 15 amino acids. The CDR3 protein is CASSKGQGENTEAFF. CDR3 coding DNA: TGTGCCAGCAGCAAGGGACAGGGAGAGAACACTGAAGCTTTCTTT. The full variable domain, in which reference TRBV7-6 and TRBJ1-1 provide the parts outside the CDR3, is GAGVSQSPRYKVTKRGQDVALRCDPISGHVSLYWYRQALGQGPEFLTYFNYEAQQDKSGLPNDRFSAERPEGSISTLTIQRTEQRDSAMYRCASSKGQGENTEAFFGQGTRLTVV.

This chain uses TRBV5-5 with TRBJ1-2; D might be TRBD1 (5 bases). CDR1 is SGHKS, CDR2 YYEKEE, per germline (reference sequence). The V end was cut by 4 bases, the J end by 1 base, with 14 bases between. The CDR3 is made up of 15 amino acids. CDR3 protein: CASSLVLQGNYGYTF. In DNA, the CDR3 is TGTGCCAGCAGCCTGGTTCTCCAGGGTAACTATGGCTACACCTTC.

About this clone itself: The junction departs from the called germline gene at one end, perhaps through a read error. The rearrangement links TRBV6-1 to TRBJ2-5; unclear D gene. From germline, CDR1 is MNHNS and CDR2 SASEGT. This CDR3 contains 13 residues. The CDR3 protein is CASSEVVRLGSNF. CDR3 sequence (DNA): TGTGCCAGCAGTGAAGTGGTCAGGTTAGGAAGTAACTTC.

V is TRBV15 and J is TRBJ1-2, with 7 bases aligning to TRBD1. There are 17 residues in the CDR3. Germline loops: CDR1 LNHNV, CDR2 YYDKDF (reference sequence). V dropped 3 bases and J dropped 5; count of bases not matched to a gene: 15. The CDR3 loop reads CATSSDFTWDRAYGYTF. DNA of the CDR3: TGTGCCACCAGCAGTGACTTTACCTGGGACAGAGCGTATGGCTACACCTTC.

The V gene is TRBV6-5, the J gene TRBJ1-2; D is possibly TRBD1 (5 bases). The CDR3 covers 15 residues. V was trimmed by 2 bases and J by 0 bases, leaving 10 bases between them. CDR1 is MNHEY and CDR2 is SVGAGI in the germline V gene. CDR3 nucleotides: TGTGCCAGCAGTTACCTGGACACACCTAACTATGGCTACACCTTC. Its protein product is CASSYLDTPNYGYTF.